The rows below give T cell receptor beta chains drawn from one sample of a study of T cell responses to AZD1222 COVID-19 vaccine. The assay was immunoSEQ multiplex PCR, and TCRdb's table has in-frame clones only and misses some. The data contain 130,000 or so clones, 80% to 95% of them singletons. Material: peripheral blood, obtained on day 0 of AZD1222 vaccination. These receptors all come from an adult in good health. Each CDR3 is given with its conserved first and last residue. Each record gives: D gene, clone size, CDR3 length, V gene, J gene, CDR3 protein, CDR3 DNA. D genes are given only for firm matches. Size is stated for part of the rows, as once, few or many counts, or as a class when the clone is expanded.

d_call: TRBD1
clone_size: .
cdr3_length: 14
v_call: TRBV3-1/TRBV3-2
j_call: TRBJ2-1
cdr3_aa: CASSQRDRTHEQFF
cdr3_nt: TGTGCCAGCAGCCAACGGGACAGGACACATGAGCAGTTCTTC

d_call: TRBD2
clone_size: few
cdr3_length: 14
v_call: TRBV13
j_call: TRBJ2-7
cdr3_aa: CASSSGLAAYEQYF
cdr3_nt: TGTGCCAGCAGCTCGGGACTAGCGGCATACGAGCAGTACTTC

d_call: .
clone_size: .
cdr3_length: 14
v_call: TRBV10-3
j_call: TRBJ1-6
cdr3_aa: CAISREPTNSPLHF
cdr3_nt: TGTGCCATCAGTCGGGAACCCACTAATTCACCCCTCCACTTT

d_call: .
clone_size: .
cdr3_length: 16
v_call: TRBV18
j_call: TRBJ2-6
cdr3_aa: CASSPPLLTGANVLTF
cdr3_nt: TGTGCCAGCTCACCACCGCTCCTCACTGGGGCCAACGTCCTGACTTTC

d_call: TRBD1
clone_size: .
cdr3_length: 16
v_call: TRBV24-1
j_call: TRBJ1-5
cdr3_aa: CATSQGVLGGNQPQHF
cdr3_nt: TGTGCCACCAGTCAGGGGGTTCTGGGGGGGAACCAGCCCCAGCATTTT

d_call: .
clone_size: .
cdr3_length: 15
v_call: TRBV13
j_call: TRBJ2-2
cdr3_aa: CASSFYRINTGELFF
cdr3_nt: TGTGCCAGCAGCTTTTACAGGATAAACACCGGGGAGCTGTTTTTT

d_call: TRBD1
clone_size: .
cdr3_length: 14
v_call: TRBV6-6
j_call: TRBJ1-5
cdr3_aa: CASRGDRDVQPQHF
cdr3_nt: TGTGCCAGCAGGGGGGACAGGGACGTTCAGCCCCAGCATTTT

d_call: .
clone_size: .
cdr3_length: 13
v_call: TRBV9
j_call: TRBJ1-2
cdr3_aa: CASRGRTVYGYTF
cdr3_nt: TGTGCCAGCAGGGGGAGGACAGTCTATGGCTACACCTTC

d_call: TRBD1
clone_size: .
cdr3_length: 15
v_call: TRBV5-6
j_call: TRBJ1-2
cdr3_aa: CASSNPGQGMGGYTF
cdr3_nt: TGTGCCAGCAGCAATCCGGGACAGGGTATGGGGGGCTACACCTTC

d_call: .
clone_size: .
cdr3_length: 17
v_call: TRBV30
j_call: TRBJ1-2
cdr3_aa: CAWSRGLSATWGNGYTF
cdr3_nt: TGTGCCTGGAGTAGGGGCCTGAGTGCGACTTGGGGGAATGGCTACACCTTC

d_call: TRBD1
clone_size: .
cdr3_length: 13
v_call: TRBV6-6
j_call: TRBJ1-2
cdr3_aa: CASSRGQGYGYTF
cdr3_nt: TGTGCCAGCAGCAGGGGGCAGGGCTATGGCTACACCTTC

d_call: .
clone_size: few
cdr3_length: 15
v_call: TRBV5-1
j_call: TRBJ1-3
cdr3_aa: CASSLAPGEGNTIYF
cdr3_nt: TGCGCCAGCAGCTTGGCCCCTGGGGAGGGAAACACCATATATTTT

d_call: .
clone_size: .
cdr3_length: 10
v_call: TRBV7-9
j_call: TRBJ2-5
cdr3_aa: CVTGSETQYF
cdr3_nt: TGCGTGACAGGTTCGGAGACCCAGTACTTC

d_call: TRBD1
clone_size: once
cdr3_length: 16
v_call: TRBV10-3
j_call: TRBJ2-7
cdr3_aa: CAISGIGQGRSYEQYF
cdr3_nt: TGTGCCATCAGTGGGATTGGACAGGGACGGTCCTACGAGCAGTACTTC

d_call: .
clone_size: .
cdr3_length: 19
v_call: TRBV18
j_call: TRBJ1-5
cdr3_aa: CASSRDPTGMLGGNQPQHF
cdr3_nt: TGTGCCAGCTCACGCGATCCAACAGGGATGTTGGGTGGCAATCAGCCCCAGCATTTT

d_call: TRBD1
clone_size: once
cdr3_length: 14
v_call: TRBV7-9
j_call: TRBJ1-2
cdr3_aa: CASSRGQGGYGYTF
cdr3_nt: TGTGCCAGCAGCCGGGGACAGGGGGGGTACGGCTACACCTTC

d_call: TRBD1
clone_size: .
cdr3_length: 13
v_call: TRBV10-3
j_call: TRBJ2-7
cdr3_aa: CATMGQRSYEQYF
cdr3_nt: TGTGCCACCATGGGACAGAGGTCCTACGAGCAGTACTTC

d_call: TRBD2
clone_size: .
cdr3_length: 18
v_call: TRBV5-4
j_call: TRBJ2-3
cdr3_aa: CASSPGSGRSNERDTQYF
cdr3_nt: TGTGCCAGCAGCCCGGGTAGCGGGAGGTCCAACGAGAGAGATACGCAGTATTTT

d_call: .
clone_size: .
cdr3_length: 11
v_call: TRBV20-1
j_call: TRBJ1-2
cdr3_aa: CSARIRYGYTF
cdr3_nt: TGCAGTGCTAGAATCCGCTATGGCTACACCTTC

d_call: .
clone_size: once
cdr3_length: 13
v_call: TRBV3-1/TRBV3-2
j_call: TRBJ1-3
cdr3_aa: CASSFSSGNTIYF
cdr3_nt: TGTGCCAGCAGCTTTAGCTCTGGAAACACCATATATTTT

d_call: .
clone_size: .
cdr3_length: 15
v_call: TRBV27
j_call: TRBJ2-7
cdr3_aa: CASSLDYRAAYEQYF
cdr3_nt: TGTGCCAGCAGTTTAGATTACAGGGCAGCCTACGAGCAGTACTTC

d_call: .
clone_size: .
cdr3_length: 14
v_call: TRBV28
j_call: TRBJ1-5
cdr3_aa: CASSYGRGVSAQHF
cdr3_nt: TGTGCCAGCAGCTATGGCCGGGGGGTTTCGGCCCAGCATTTT

d_call: .
clone_size: once
cdr3_length: 13
v_call: TRBV11-3
j_call: TRBJ1-1
cdr3_aa: CASSLVTRAEAFF
cdr3_nt: TGTGCCAGCAGCTTAGTGACACGGGCTGAAGCTTTCTTT

d_call: .
clone_size: .
cdr3_length: 13
v_call: TRBV6-5
j_call: TRBJ1-2
cdr3_aa: CASWVTINYGYTF
cdr3_nt: TGTGCCAGCTGGGTCACAATTAACTATGGCTACACCTTC

d_call: TRBD1
clone_size: .
cdr3_length: 16
v_call: TRBV4-2
j_call: TRBJ2-7
cdr3_aa: CASSHGTGTGSYEQYF
cdr3_nt: TGTGCCAGCAGCCACGGTACCGGGACAGGGTCGTACGAGCAGTACTTC

d_call: .
clone_size: .
cdr3_length: 14
v_call: TRBV6-1
j_call: TRBJ2-7
cdr3_aa: CASSEGGLIYEQYF
cdr3_nt: TGTGCCAGCAGTGAAGGTGGATTGATCTACGAGCAGTACTTC

d_call: TRBD2
clone_size: .
cdr3_length: 14
v_call: TRBV6-5
j_call: TRBJ2-3
cdr3_aa: CASRTSGSADTQYF
cdr3_nt: TGTGCCAGCAGGACTAGCGGGAGTGCAGATACGCAGTATTTT

d_call: .
clone_size: .
cdr3_length: 15
v_call: TRBV19
j_call: TRBJ1-1
cdr3_aa: CASSPPGRTAAEAFF
cdr3_nt: TGTGCCAGTAGTCCTCCCGGCCGGACAGCCGCTGAAGCTTTCTTT

d_call: .
clone_size: .
cdr3_length: 15
v_call: TRBV5-1
j_call: TRBJ2-6
cdr3_aa: CASSLVADGANVLTF
cdr3_nt: TGCGCCAGCAGCTTGGTAGCAGACGGGGCCAACGTCCTGACTTTC

d_call: .
clone_size: .
cdr3_length: 14
v_call: TRBV5-1
j_call: TRBJ2-2
cdr3_aa: CASSLESGVGELFF
cdr3_nt: TGCGCCAGCAGCTTGGAATCTGGGGTAGGGGAGCTGTTTTTT

d_call: .
clone_size: .
cdr3_length: 19
v_call: TRBV15
j_call: TRBJ1-4
cdr3_aa: CATSRDGKASWGRNEKLFF
cdr3_nt: TGTGCCACCAGCAGAGATGGTAAGGCGTCTTGGGGCCGGAATGAAAAACTGTTTTTT

d_call: TRBD2
clone_size: .
cdr3_length: 14
v_call: TRBV29-1
j_call: TRBJ2-5
cdr3_aa: CSVVGGTAQETQYF
cdr3_nt: TGCAGCGTTGTGGGGGGGACGGCGCAAGAGACCCAGTACTTC

d_call: TRBD1
clone_size: .
cdr3_length: 15
v_call: TRBV18
j_call: TRBJ1-2
cdr3_aa: CASSAYGDRVDGYTF
cdr3_nt: TGTGCCAGCTCAGCTTACGGGGACAGGGTGGACGGCTACACCTTC

d_call: TRBD1
clone_size: .
cdr3_length: 15
v_call: TRBV19
j_call: TRBJ1-5
cdr3_aa: CASSPPTGRVQPQHF
cdr3_nt: TGTGCCAGTAGTCCGCCGACAGGGAGAGTTCAGCCCCAGCATTTT

d_call: .
clone_size: once
cdr3_length: 15
v_call: TRBV5-1
j_call: TRBJ1-1
cdr3_aa: CASSSQTARVTEAFF
cdr3_nt: TGCGCCAGCAGCTCCCAGACTGCCCGGGTCACTGAAGCTTTCTTT

d_call: .
clone_size: .
cdr3_length: 15
v_call: TRBV11-2
j_call: TRBJ1-5
cdr3_aa: CASSLDPGYNQPQHF
cdr3_nt: TGTGCCAGCAGCTTAGATCCAGGGTACAATCAGCCCCAGCATTTT

d_call: .
clone_size: .
cdr3_length: 17
v_call: TRBV14
j_call: TRBJ2-2
cdr3_aa: CASSQVARLRNTGELFF
cdr3_nt: TGTGCCAGCAGCCAAGTAGCCCGACTCCGGAACACCGGGGAGCTGTTTTTT

d_call: .
clone_size: .
cdr3_length: 17
v_call: TRBV10-3
j_call: TRBJ1-6
cdr3_aa: CAISRSVGEFVNSPLHF
cdr3_nt: TGTGCCATCAGCCGGAGCGTAGGGGAATTTGTTAATTCACCCCTCCACTTT

d_call: .
clone_size: .
cdr3_length: 14
v_call: TRBV3-1/TRBV3-2
j_call: TRBJ1-3
cdr3_aa: CASSPRGRTNTIYF
cdr3_nt: TGTGCCAGCAGCCCTAGAGGCAGGACAAACACCATATATTTT